Shown below are 29 T cell receptor beta chains from a single sample sequenced in a study of T cell repertoires in cytomegalovirus infection. What these receptors recognize is not known. MiXCR, applied by TCRdb to the reads, yields one record per CDR3 protein. The sample has about 890,000 distinct CDR3 sequences, roughly 30% seen once. Sequencing used cultured CD8+ T cells from PBMCs, obtained from culture after CMV antigen stimulation. These receptors all come from a human donor in good health (CMV status not recorded). Some clones in this sample may be carry-over from other donors' samples.

This clonotype was seen a few times. J is TRBJ2-5 and V is TRBV28; D is possibly TRBD2 (5 bases). V lost 3 bases and J lost 1, with 9 bases in between. CDR3 size: 14 residues. The germline CDR1 and CDR2 sequences are MDHEN and SYDVKM. The CDR3 DNA is TGTGCCAGCAGTTTTGAGGGCTTCCAAGAGACCCAGTACTTC. This codes for CASSFEGFQETQYF.

The chain links TRBV6-1 to TRBJ2-7; the D gene is possibly TRBD2 (5 bases). The CDR3 is 12 amino acids. Germline V CDR1 and CDR2: MNHNS, SASEGT. V lost 5 bases and J 6 bases, leaving 11 bases between the germline ends. The CDR3 spells CASSYGVSEQYV. The CDR3 bases are TGTGCCAGCAGTTACGGGGTTTCCGAGCAGTACGTC.

The genes are TRBV27 and TRBJ1-5, with D maybe TRBD1 (5 bases). CDR1 and CDR2 (germline): MNHEY, SMNVEV (reference sequence). V lost 8 bases to trimming and J lost 3 bases, with 11 bases between them. The CDR3 loop spans 13 amino acids. CDR3 protein: CASSGADNQPQHF. The CDR3 DNA follows: TGTGCCAGCTCTGGGGCGGACAATCAGCCCCAGCATTTT.

The sample holds a few counts of this clonotype. V gene TRBV7-2 combines with J gene TRBJ1-1, with D hard to call. CDR3 length: 15 amino acids. Trimming stripped 5 bases from V and 2 bases from J, with 15 bases between. CDR1 is SGHTA, CDR2 FQGNSA, per germline. The CDR3 region is CASSVPPGVNTEAFF. The CDR3 region has the DNA TGTGCCAGCAGCGTCCCTCCGGGCGTTAACACTGAAGCTTTCTTT.

The V call is TRBV7-3, the J call TRBJ2-1; either TRBD1 or TRBD2 may fit D (5 bases each). V lost 4 bases, J lost 11 bases, and 18 bases lay in between. Per the germline V gene, CDR1 is SGHTA and CDR2 is FQGTGA. The length of the CDR3 is 14 residues. CDR3 loop: CASSYVGDEGQQFF. The CDR3 DNA follows: TGTGCCAGCAGCTACGTCGGGGACGAGGGGCAGCAGTTCTTC. The variable domain in full, completed from reference TRBV7-3 and TRBJ2-1, reads GAGVSQTPSNKVTEKGKYVELRCDPISGHTALYWYRQSLGQGPEFLIYFQGTGAADDSGLPNDRFFAVRPEGSVSTLKIQRTERGDSAVYLCASSYVGDEGQQFFGPGTRLTVL.

The chain links TRBV7-6 to TRBJ1-2; TRBD1 matches at 7 bases. The CDR3 covers 15 residues. Germline CDR1 is SGHVS and CDR2 is FNYEAQ. The V gene end was trimmed by 1 base and the J gene end by 4 bases; junction bases not matched to a gene: 6. The DNA for the CDR3 is TGTGCCAGCAGCTTAGGCAGGGGGGGGATCTATGGCTACACCTTC. Its translation: CASSLGRGGIYGYTF.

This clonotype has only a few counts. The rearrangement uses TRBV2 and TRBJ2-1; the D gene is possibly TRBD1 (6 bases). With 8 bases removed from V and 3 bases from J, the gap between germline ends came to 14 bases. Germline V gene sequence: CDR1 SNHLY, CDR2 FYNNEI. This CDR3 has 14 residues. CDR3 protein: CASGSGTHYNEQFF. The CDR3 DNA reads as TGTGCCAGCGGATCCGGGACACACTACAATGAGCAGTTCTTC.

V usage is TRBV4-2 and J usage is TRBJ2-1, with D unclear. The V end was cut by 0 bases, the J end by 4 bases, with 19 bases between. Germline V gene lookup returns CDR1 LGHNA and CDR2 YNFKEQ. This CDR3 contains 18 residues. In DNA form, the CDR3 reads TGTGCCAGCAGCCAAGAGTATAAGGCCCTATCCAAGTACAATGAGCAGTTCTTC. Encoded protein: CASSQEYKALSKYNEQFF.

This clonotype was counted only a few times. The V gene is TRBV2, the J gene TRBJ1-5; TRBD1 is a possible D gene (5 bases). Trimming pared 5 bases from V and 7 bases from J, leaving 15 bases between. Germline V CDR1 and CDR2: SNHLY, FYNNEI. CDR3 size: 14 residues. CDR3 coding DNA: TGTGCCAGCAGTTCCGAGGGGATGGAACAGCCCCAGCATTTT. It translates to CASSSEGMEQPQHF.

This clonotype was picked up a small number of times. This chain joins TRBV4-3 and TRBJ2-1, with D unclear. The germline V gene encodes CDR1 LGHNA and CDR2 YSLEER. V shed 0 bases and J shed 4 bases, with 13 bases lying between them. The CDR3 runs 16 residues. CDR3 nucleotides: TGCGCCAGCAGCCAAGATTCATCGCGAGCATACAATGAGCAGTTCTTC. This translates into CASSQDSSRAYNEQFF.

The chain couples TRBV7-6 to TRBJ2-2, with 9 nucleotides matching TRBD1. Germline CDR1 SGHVS, CDR2 FNYEAQ. This CDR3 spans 15 amino acids. The V and J ends lost 4 bases and 6 bases, in that order; junction bases with no gene match: 6. The CDR3 spells CASSSRTGDAGELFF. As DNA, the CDR3 is TGTGCCAGCAGCTCCAGGACAGGGGATGCCGGGGAGCTGTTTTTT.

This clonotype showed up just a few times. The chain joins TRBV6-1 to TRBJ2-3; TRBD2 agrees at 8 bases. The CDR3 sequence is 15 residues long. After removal of 7 bases from V and 4 bases from J, the junction contained 10 bases not matched to a gene. CDR1 MNHNS and CDR2 SASEGT come from the germline V gene. The CDR3 reads CASTKQRGRPDTQYF. CDR3 in DNA: TGTGCCAGCACGAAACAGCGGGGGAGGCCAGATACGCAGTATTTT.

This chain links TRBV4-2 with TRBJ1-5; D gene ambiguous. There are 15 residues in the CDR3. Trimming took 0 bases from V and 2 from J, leaving 8 bases between them. Germline V lookup: CDR1 LGHNA, CDR2 YNFKEQ. The CDR3 sequence: CASSQEGNGNQPQHF. CDR3 coding DNA: TGTGCCAGCAGCCAAGAAGGGAATGGCAATCAGCCCCAGCATTTT.

This clonotype was detected only a few times. The chain carries TRBV27 and TRBJ1-3; D is possibly TRBD1 (6 bases). With 6 bases removed from V and 0 bases from J, the gap between germline ends came to 15 bases. Germline CDR1 reads MNHEY; CDR2 reads SMNVEV (reference sequence). The CDR3 length is 16 residues. The CDR3: CASRRGGGYSGNTIYF. The CDR3 DNA reads TGTGCCAGCAGGAGAGGGGGGGGTTACTCTGGAAACACCATATATTTT.

The chain couples TRBV2 to TRBJ1-2; D unclear. The germline V gene encodes CDR1 SNHLY and CDR2 FYNNEI. This CDR3 spans 14 amino acids. V was clipped by 2 bases and J by 6 bases, with 13 bases between them. The CDR3 reads CASSETGYSDGYTF. The CDR3 DNA sequence: TGTGCCAGCAGTGAAACGGGATACAGCGATGGCTACACCTTC. Complete variable domain (other parts from reference TRBV2 and TRBJ1-2): EPEVTQTPSHQVTQMGQEVILRCVPISNHLYFYWYRQILGQKVEFLVSFYNNEISEKSEIFDDQFSVERPDGSNFTLKIRSTKLEDSAMYFCASSETGYSDGYTFGSGTRLTVV.

This clonotype was counted once. The V gene is TRBV7-4, the J gene TRBJ1-1, with D hard to call. This CDR3 comprises 13 residues. Germline V lookup: CDR1 SGHVT, CDR2 SQSDAQ. V lost 3 bases and J lost 11, with 16 bases in between. The CDR3 DNA reads TGTGCCAGCAGCTTCCCACTCTCGGAGGAGGCTTTCTTT. Protein sequence: CASSFPLSEEAFF. The variable domain in full, with the rest retrieved from reference TRBV7-4 and TRBJ1-1, is GAGVSQSPRYKVAKRGRDVALRCDSISGHVTLYWYRQTLGQGSEVLTYSQSDAQRDKSGRPSGRFSAERPERSVSTLKIQRTEQGDSAVYLCASSFPLSEEAFFGQGTRLTVV.

About this clonotype itself: A much larger clone differs by one base, so this may be a read error. The rearrangement links TRBV7-2 to TRBJ2-5, with D maybe TRBD2 (5 bases). Trimming took 4 bases from V and 5 from J, leaving 20 bases between them. CDR1 is SGHTA and CDR2 is FQGNSA in the germline V gene. The CDR3 has 16 residues. Here the CDR3 reads CTSSSFGLNSGETQYF. The CDR3 coding sequence is TGTACCAGCAGCTCCTTTGGTCTCAACTCGGGGGAGACCCAGTACTTC.

The chain links TRBV20-1 to TRBJ2-3; D may be TRBD2 (6 bases). The germline CDR1 and CDR2 sequences are DFQATT and SNEGSKA (reference sequence). V lost 4 bases, J lost 0 bases, and 8 bases lay in between. The CDR3 has 13 amino acids. The CDR3 DNA follows: TGCAGTGCTAAACTAGCTAGCACAGATACGCAGTATTTT. Translation: CSAKLASTDTQYF.

The rearrangement joins TRBV3-1 to TRBJ2-1, with TRBD1 as a possible D gene (7 bases). The V gene lost 2 bases and the J gene lost 7 bases, with 12 bases spanning the gap. The germline V gene has CDR1 LGHDT and CDR2 YNNKEL (reference sequence). The CDR3 length is 14 residues. CDR3 region: CASSQRQGGNEQFF. In nucleotides, the CDR3 is TGTGCCAGCAGCCAACGCCAGGGGGGTAATGAGCAGTTCTTC.

This clonotype was seen only once. The gene calls are TRBV4-1 and TRBJ2-3; D is unclear. In germline, CDR1 is MGHRA, CDR2 YSYEKL. The CDR3 extends over 16 amino acids. Trimming removed 1 base from V and 1 base from J, with 12 bases in between. The CDR3 loop is CASSQVQERRTDTQYF. CDR3 DNA sequence: TGCGCCAGCAGCCAAGTCCAGGAAAGGCGCACAGATACGCAGTATTTT.

This clonotype appeared many times. The CDR3 loop reads CASPKGGVTDTQYF. The CDR3 nucleotides read TGTGCCAGCCCGAAGGGGGGGGTCACAGATACGCAGTATTTT. The chain uses TRBV7-9 and TRBJ2-3; D might be TRBD2 (7 bases). V lost 8 bases to trimming and J lost 2 bases, with 14 bases between them. Germline V CDR1 and CDR2: SEHNR, FQNEAQ (reference sequence). The length of the CDR3 is 14 residues.

The V and J genes are TRBV12-3 or TRBV12-4 and TRBJ2-2; D ambiguous. V lost 6 bases to trimming and J lost 6 bases, with 14 bases between them. CDR3 size: 14 residues. CDR3 loop: CASRTKGNPGELFF. The DNA of the CDR3 is TGTGCCAGCAGGACGAAAGGAAATCCCGGGGAGCTGTTTTTT.

In this sample, this clonotype turned up a few times. The chain joins TRBV29-1 to TRBJ2-3; no clear D. Between the trimmed V and J ends, which lost 1 base and 0 bases, there was a span of 11 bases. The CDR3 has 15 residues. Germline V gene data show CDR1 as SQVTM and CDR2 as ANQGSEA. Here the CDR3 reads CSVEVGYSSTDTQYF. DNA for the CDR3: TGCAGCGTTGAAGTAGGGTACTCTAGCACAGATACGCAGTATTTT.

This clonotype was counted at least ten times. CDR3 sequence (DNA): TGTGCCAGCAGCCAAGATGGGGGCCCCACAGATACGCAGTATTTT. The encoded protein is CASSQDGGPTDTQYF. This chain uses TRBV4-2 with TRBJ2-3, with D tentatively TRBD1 (6 bases). Trimming cost V 0 bases and J 2 bases, with 9 bases left between them. The CDR3 runs 15 residues. Germline V gene sequence: CDR1 LGHNA, CDR2 YNFKEQ.

The J gene is TRBJ2-3, the V gene TRBV7-9; D gene unclear. The germline CDR1 and CDR2 sequences are SEHNR and FQNEAQ (reference sequence). The CDR3 covers 13 residues. V dropped 4 bases and J dropped 4 bases, with 9 bases sitting between them. Here the CDR3 DNA reads TGTGCCAGCAGCTCCCCCCTGTCAGATACGCAGTATTTT. Translating it yields CASSSPLSDTQYF. Full variable domain (missing parts from reference TRBV7-9 and TRBJ2-3): DTGVSQNPRHKITKRGQNVTFRCDPISEHNRLYWYRQTLGQGPEFLTYFQNEAQLEKSRLLSDRFSAERPKGSFSTLEIQRTEQGDSAMYLCASSSPLSDTQYFGPGTRLTVL.

The CDR3: CASSYRVAEKLFF. Written as DNA, the CDR3 is TGTGCCAGCAGTTATCGGGTCGCGGAAAAACTGTTTTTT. V is TRBV6-8 and J is TRBJ1-4, with no clear D. Trimming cost V 3 bases and J 8 bases, with 10 bases left between them. The CDR3 contains 13 residues. CDR1 is MNHGY and CDR2 is SAAAGT in the germline V gene.

The chain combines TRBV7-6 with TRBJ1-1, with 7 nucleotides matching TRBD1. This CDR3 is built from 14 residues. The trim removed 5 bases at V and 3 bases at J, leaving 6 bases unmatched. Germline V CDR1 and CDR2: SGHVS, FNYEAQ. The CDR3 loop is CASSQGGRYTEAFF. CDR3 bases: TGTGCCAGCAGCCAGGGGGGAAGATACACTGAAGCTTTCTTT.

This sequence joins TRBV6-1 and TRBJ1-1; D not certain. The CDR3 contains 13 residues. Germline CDR1 MNHNS, CDR2 SASEGT. V was shortened by 1 base and J by 4 bases, with 7 bases between the two germline ends. The CDR3 nucleotides are TGTGCCAGCAGTGAAGGCACCTCCACTGAAGCTTTCTTT. Encoded protein: CASSEGTSTEAFF.

About this clonotype itself: The germline gene is not matched at one end of the junction; a read error may be the cause. The genes are TRBV27 and TRBJ1-1; D uncertain. The CDR3 runs to 12 residues. Germline CDR1 is MNHEY and CDR2 is SMNVEV (reference sequence). This CDR3 reads CASSFPLRPLKF. DNA of the CDR3: TGTGCCAGCAGTTTCCCCCTTCGACCCCTCAAATTT.